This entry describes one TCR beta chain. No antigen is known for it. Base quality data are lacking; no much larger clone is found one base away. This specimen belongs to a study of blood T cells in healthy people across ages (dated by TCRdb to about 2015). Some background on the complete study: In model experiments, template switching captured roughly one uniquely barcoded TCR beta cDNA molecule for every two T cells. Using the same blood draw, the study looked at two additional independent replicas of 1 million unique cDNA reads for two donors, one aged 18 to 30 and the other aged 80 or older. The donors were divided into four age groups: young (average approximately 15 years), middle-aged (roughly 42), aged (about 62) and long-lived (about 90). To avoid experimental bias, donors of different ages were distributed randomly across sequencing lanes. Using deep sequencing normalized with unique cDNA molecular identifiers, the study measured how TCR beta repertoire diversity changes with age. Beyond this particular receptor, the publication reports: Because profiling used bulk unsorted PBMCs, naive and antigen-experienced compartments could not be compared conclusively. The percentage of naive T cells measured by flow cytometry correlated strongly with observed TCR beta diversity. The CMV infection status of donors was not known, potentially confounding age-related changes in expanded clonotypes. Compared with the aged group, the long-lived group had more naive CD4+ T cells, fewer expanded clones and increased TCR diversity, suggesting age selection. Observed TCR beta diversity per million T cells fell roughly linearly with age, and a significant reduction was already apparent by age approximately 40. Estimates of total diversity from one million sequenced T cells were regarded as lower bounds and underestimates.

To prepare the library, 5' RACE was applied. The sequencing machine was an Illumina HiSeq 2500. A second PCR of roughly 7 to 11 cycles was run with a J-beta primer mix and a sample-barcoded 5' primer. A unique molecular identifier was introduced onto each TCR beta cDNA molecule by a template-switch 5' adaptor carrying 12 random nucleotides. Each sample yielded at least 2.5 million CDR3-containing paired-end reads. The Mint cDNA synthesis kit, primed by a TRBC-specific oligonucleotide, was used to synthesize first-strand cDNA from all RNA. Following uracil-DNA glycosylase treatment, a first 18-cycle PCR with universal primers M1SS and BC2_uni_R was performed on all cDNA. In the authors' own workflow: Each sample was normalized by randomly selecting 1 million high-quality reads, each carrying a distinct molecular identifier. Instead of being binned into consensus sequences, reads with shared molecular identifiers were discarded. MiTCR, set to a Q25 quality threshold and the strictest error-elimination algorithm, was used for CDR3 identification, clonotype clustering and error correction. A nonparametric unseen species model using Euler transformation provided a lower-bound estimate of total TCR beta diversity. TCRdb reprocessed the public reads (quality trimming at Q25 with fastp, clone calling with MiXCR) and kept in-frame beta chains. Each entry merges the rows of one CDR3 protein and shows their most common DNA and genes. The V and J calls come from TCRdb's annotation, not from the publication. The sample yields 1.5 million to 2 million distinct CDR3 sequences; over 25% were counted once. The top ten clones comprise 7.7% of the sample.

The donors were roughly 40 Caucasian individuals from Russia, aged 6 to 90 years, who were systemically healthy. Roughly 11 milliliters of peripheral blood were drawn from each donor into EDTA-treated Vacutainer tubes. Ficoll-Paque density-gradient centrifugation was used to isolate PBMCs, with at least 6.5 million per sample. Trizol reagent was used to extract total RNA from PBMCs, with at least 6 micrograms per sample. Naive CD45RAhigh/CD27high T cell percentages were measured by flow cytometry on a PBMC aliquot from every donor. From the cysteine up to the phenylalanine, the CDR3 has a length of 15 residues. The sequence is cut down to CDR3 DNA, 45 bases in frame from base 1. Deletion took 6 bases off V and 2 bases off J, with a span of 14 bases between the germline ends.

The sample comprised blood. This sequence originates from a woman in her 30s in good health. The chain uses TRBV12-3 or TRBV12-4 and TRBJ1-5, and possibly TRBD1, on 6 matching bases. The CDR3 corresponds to CASRYSNRGNQPQHF. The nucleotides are TGTGCCAGCAGGTACAGCAACAGGGGCAATCAGCCCCAGCATTTT.